Sequencing of this TCR beta chain was carried out in a study of spatial heterogeneity in lung cancer. TCRdb re-called the 5' RACE reads through MiXCR, storing one row per CDR3 protein. The sample contains 11,000 to 15,000 distinct CDR3 sequences, more than 10% of which appear only once. Time point meaning: sample taken at primary tumor resection. Tumor, nontumor lung or frozen PBMC supplied whole RNA that was sequenced unsorted. CDR3 size: 16 residues. The V segment lost 7 bases and the J segment 3 bases; nucleotides outside the gene matches: 12. This chain connects TRBV12-3 or TRBV12-4 to TRBJ2-3; 8 nucleotides line up with TRBD2. The sample consisted of PBMCs, taken at surgery. The clonotype comes from a female donor with early-stage non-small cell lung cancer. The CDR3 coding sequence is TGTGCCAGCATCAGACGGGGGGGGCGACTGACAGATACGCAGTATTTT. Its protein product is CASIRRGGRLTDTQYF.